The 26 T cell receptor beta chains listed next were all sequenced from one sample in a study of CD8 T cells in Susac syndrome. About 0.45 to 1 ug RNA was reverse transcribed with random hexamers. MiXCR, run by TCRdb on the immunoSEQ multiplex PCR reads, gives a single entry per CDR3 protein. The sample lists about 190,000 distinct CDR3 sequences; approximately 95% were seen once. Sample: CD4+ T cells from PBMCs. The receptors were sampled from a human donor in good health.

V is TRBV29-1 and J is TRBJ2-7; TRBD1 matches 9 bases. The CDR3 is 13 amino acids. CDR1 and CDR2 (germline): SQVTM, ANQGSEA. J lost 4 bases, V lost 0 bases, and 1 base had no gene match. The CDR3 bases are TGCAGCGTTGAAGAGACAGGGGGTTACGAGCAGTACTTC. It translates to CSVEETGGYEQYF.

CDR3 region: CASSYSTANEKLFF. For the CDR3, the DNA is TGTGCCAGCAGTTACTCTACAGCTAATGAAAAACTGTTTTTT. V gene TRBV6-6 combines with J gene TRBJ1-4; D is unresolved. The CDR3 has 14 amino acids. The germline V gene encodes CDR1 MNHNY and CDR2 SVGAGI (reference sequence). Between the trimmed V and J ends, which lost 0 bases and 3 bases, there was a span of 5 bases.

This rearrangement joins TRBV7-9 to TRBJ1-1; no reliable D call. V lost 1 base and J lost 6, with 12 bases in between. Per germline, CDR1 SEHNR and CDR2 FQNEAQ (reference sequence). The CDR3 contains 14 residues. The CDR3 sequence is CASSLVALEAEAFF. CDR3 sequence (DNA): TGTGCCAGCAGCTTAGTGGCCCTGGAGGCTGAAGCTTTCTTT.

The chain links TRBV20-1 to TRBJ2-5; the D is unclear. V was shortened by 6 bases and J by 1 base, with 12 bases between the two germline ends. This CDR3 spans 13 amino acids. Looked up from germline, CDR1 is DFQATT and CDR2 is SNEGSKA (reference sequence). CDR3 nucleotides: TGCAGTGCCGCGGTACCGGGCCAAGAGACCCAGTACTTC. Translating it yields CSAAVPGQETQYF.

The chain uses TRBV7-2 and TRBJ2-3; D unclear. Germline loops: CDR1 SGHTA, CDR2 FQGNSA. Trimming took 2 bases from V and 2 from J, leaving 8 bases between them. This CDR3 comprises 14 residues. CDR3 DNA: TGTGCCAGCAGCTTATTTGGATACACAGATACGCAGTATTTT. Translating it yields CASSLFGYTDTQYF. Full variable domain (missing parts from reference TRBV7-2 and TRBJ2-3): GAGVSQSPSNKVTEKGKDVELRCDPISGHTALYWYRQSLGQGLEFLIYFQGNSAPDKSGLPSDRFSAERTGGSVSTLTIQRTQQEDSAVYLCASSLFGYTDTQYFGPGTRLTVL.

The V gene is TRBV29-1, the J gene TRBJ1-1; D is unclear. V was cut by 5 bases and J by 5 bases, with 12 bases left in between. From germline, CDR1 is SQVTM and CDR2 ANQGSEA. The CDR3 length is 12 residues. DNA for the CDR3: TGCAGCGTTATCAAGGTGGGGACTGAAGCTTTCTTT. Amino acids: CSVIKVGTEAFF.

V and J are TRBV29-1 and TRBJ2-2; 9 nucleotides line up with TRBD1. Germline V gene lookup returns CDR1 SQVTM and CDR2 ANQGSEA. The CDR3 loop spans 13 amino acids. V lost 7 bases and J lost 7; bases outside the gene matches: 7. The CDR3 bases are TGCAGCGCGGAGACAGGGGGGATCGGGGAGCTGTTTTTT. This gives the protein CSAETGGIGELFF.

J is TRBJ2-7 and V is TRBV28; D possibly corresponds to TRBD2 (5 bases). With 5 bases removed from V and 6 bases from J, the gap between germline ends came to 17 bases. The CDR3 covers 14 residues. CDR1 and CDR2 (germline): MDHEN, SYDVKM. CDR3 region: CASSLSGPSGEQYV. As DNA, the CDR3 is TGTGCCAGCAGTCTGTCTGGGCCGAGCGGCGAGCAGTACGTC.

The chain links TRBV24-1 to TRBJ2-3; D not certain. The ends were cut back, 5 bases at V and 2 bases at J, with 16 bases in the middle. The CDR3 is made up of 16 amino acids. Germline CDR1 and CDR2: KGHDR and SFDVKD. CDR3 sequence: CATSGGWTENTDTQYF. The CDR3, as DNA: TGTGCCACCAGTGGGGGTTGGACGGAAAACACAGATACGCAGTATTTT.

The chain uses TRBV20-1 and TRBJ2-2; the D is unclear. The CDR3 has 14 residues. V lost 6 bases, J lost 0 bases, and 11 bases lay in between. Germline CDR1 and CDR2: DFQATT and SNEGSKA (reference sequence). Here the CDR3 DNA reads TGCAGTGCCCCAGCCAGCGCGAACACCGGGGAGCTGTTTTTT. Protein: CSAPASANTGELFF.

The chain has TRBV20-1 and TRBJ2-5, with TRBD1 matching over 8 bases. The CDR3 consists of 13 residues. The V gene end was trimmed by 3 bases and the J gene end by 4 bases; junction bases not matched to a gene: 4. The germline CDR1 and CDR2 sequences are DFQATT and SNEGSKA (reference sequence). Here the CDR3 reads CSASLGQGETQYF. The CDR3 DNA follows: TGCAGTGCTAGCCTCGGACAGGGAGAGACCCAGTACTTC.

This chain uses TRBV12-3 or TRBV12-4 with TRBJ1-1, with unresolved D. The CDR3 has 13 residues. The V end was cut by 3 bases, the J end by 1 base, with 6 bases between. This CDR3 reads CASSLRQNTEAFF. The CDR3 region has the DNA TGTGCCAGCAGTTTGCGACAGAACACTGAAGCTTTCTTT.

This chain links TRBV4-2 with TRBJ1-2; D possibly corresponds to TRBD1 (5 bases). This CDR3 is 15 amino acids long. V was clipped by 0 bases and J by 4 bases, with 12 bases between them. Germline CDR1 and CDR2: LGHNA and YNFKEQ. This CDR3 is CASSQEKTGTYGYTF. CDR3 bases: TGTGCCAGCAGCCAAGAAAAGACGGGGACCTATGGCTACACCTTC.

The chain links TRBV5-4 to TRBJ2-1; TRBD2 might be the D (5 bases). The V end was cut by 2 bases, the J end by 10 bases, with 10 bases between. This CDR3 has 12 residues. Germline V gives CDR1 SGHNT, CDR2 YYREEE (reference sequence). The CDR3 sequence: CASSFPPGEQFF. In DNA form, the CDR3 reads TGTGCCAGCAGCTTTCCCCCGGGAGAGCAGTTCTTC.

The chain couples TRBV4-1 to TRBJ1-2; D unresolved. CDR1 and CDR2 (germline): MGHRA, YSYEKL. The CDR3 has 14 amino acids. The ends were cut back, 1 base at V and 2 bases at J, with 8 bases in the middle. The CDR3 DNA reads TGCGCCAGCAGCCAAGGAGCACGGAACTATGGCTACACCTTC. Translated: CASSQGARNYGYTF.

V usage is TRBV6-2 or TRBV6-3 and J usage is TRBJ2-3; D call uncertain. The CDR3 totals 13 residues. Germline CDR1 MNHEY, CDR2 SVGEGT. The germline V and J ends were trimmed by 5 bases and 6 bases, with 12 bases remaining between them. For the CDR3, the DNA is TGTGCCAGCAGTCCCGTTCACCCGGATACGCAGTATTTT. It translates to CASSPVHPDTQYF.

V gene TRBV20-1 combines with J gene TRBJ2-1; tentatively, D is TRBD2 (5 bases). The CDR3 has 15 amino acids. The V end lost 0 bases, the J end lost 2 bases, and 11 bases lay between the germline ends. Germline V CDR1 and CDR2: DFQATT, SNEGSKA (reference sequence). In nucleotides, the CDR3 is TGCAGTGCTAGAGACCCTAGCATGCCCTACAATGAGCAGTTCTTC. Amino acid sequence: CSARDPSMPYNEQFF.

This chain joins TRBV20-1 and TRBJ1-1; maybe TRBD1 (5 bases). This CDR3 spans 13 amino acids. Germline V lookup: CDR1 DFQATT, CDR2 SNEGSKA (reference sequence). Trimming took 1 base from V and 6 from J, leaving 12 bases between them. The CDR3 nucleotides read TGCAGTGCTAGAGTTGTAGGGGCCTCTGAAGCTTTCTTT. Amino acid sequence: CSARVVGASEAFF.

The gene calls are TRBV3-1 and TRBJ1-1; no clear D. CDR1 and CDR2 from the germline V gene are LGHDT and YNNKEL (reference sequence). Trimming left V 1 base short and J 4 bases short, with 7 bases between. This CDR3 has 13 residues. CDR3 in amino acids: CASSQVRSTEAFF. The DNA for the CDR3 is TGTGCCAGCAGCCAAGTCCGATCCACTGAAGCTTTCTTT. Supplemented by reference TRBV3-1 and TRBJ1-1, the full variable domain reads DTAVSQTPKYLVTQMGNDKSIKCEQNLGHDTMYWYKQDSKKFLKIMFSYNNKELIINETVPNRFSPKSPDKAHLNLHINSLELGDSAVYFCASSQVRSTEAFFGQGTRLTVV.

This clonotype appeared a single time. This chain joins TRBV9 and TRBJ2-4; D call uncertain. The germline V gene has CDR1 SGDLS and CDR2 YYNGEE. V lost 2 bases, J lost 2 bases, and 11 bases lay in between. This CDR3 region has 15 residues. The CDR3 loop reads CASSVDSGTKNIQYF. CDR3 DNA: TGTGCCAGCAGCGTTGATTCAGGAACCAAAAACATTCAGTACTTC.

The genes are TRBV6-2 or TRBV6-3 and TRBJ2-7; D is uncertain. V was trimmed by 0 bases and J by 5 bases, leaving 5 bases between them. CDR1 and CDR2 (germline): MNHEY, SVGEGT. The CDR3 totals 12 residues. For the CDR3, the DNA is TGTGCCAGCAGTTACTCCCGGGACGAGCAGTACTTC. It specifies CASSYSRDEQYF.

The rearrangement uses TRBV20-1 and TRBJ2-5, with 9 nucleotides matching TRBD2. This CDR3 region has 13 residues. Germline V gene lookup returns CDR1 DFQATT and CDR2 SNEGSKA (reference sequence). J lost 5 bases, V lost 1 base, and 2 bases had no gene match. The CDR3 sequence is CSARASGEETQYF. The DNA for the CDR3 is TGCAGTGCTAGAGCTAGCGGGGAGGAGACCCAGTACTTC.

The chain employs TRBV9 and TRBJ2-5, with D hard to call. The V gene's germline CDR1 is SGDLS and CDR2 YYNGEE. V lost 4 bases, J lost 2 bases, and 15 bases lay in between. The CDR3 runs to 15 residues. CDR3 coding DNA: TGTGCCAGCAGCCTCGCTAGTAGCCGTCAAGAGACCCAGTACTTC. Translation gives CASSLASSRQETQYF.

The CDR3 is CASGSEGPGTQYF. CDR3 DNA: TGTGCCAGCGGATCGGAGGGACCAGGGACCCAGTACTTC. This chain connects TRBV6-1 to TRBJ2-5; D perhaps matches TRBD2 (6 bases). The CDR3 length is 13 residues. Trimming removed 8 bases at V and 7 bases at J, with 17 bases between. Germline lookup yields CDR1 MNHNS and CDR2 SASEGT.

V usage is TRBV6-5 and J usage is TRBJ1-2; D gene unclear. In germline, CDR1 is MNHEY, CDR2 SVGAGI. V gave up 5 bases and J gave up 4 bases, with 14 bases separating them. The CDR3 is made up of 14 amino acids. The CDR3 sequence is CASSRGPTIYGYTF. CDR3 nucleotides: TGTGCCAGCAGTCGAGGGCCAACGATCTATGGCTACACCTTC.

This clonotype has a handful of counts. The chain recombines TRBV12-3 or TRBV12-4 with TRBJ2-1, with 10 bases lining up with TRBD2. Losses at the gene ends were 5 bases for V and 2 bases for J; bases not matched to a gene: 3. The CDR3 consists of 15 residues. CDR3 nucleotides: TGTGCCAGCAGTCGACTAGCGGGCCCCTACAATGAGCAGTTCTTC. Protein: CASSRLAGPYNEQFF.